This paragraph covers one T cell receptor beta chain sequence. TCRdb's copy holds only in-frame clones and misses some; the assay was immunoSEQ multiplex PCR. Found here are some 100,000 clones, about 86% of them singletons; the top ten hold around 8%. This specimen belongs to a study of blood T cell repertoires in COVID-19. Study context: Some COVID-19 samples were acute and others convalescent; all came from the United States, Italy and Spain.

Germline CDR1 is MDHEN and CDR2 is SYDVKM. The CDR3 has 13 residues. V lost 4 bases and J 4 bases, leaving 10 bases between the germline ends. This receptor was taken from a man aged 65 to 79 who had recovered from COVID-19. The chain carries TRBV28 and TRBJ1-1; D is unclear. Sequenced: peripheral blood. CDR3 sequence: CASSSVESTEAFF. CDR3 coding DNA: TGTGCCAGCAGTTCGGTGGAGTCCACTGAAGCTTTCTTT.